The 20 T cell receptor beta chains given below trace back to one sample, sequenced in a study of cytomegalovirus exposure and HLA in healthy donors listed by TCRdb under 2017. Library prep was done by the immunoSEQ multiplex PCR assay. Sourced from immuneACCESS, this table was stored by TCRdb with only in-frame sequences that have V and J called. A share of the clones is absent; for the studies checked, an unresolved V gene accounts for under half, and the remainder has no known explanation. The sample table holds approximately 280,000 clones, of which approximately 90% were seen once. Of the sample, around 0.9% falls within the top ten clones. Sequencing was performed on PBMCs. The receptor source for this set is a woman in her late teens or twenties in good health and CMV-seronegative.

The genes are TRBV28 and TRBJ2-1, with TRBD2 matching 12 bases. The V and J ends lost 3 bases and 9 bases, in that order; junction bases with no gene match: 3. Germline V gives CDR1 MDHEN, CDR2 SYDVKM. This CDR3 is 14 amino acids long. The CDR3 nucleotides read TGTGCCAGCAGTTTCGCTAGCGGGAGGGTTGAGCAGTTCTTC. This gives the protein CASSFASGRVEQFF.

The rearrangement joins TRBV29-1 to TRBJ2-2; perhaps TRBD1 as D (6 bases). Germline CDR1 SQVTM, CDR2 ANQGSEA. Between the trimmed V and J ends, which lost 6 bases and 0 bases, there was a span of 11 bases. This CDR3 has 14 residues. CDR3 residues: CSVGQLSNTGELFF. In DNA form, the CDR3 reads TGCAGCGTCGGACAGCTATCGAACACCGGGGAGCTGTTTTTT.

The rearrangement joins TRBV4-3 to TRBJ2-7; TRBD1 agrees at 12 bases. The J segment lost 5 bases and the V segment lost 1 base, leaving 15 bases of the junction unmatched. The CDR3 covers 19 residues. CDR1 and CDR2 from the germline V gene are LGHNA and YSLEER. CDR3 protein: CASSQGPSGQGAAGNEQYF. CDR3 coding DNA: TGCGCCAGCAGCCAAGGTCCCTCGGGACAGGGGGCCGCAGGTAACGAGCAGTACTTC.

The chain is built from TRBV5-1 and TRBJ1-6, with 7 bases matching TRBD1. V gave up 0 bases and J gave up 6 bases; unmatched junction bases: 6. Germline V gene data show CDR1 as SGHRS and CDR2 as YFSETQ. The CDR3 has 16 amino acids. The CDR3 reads CASSLAGTDRNSPLHF. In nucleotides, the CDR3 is TGCGCCAGCAGCTTGGCCGGGACAGATCGTAATTCACCCCTCCACTTT.

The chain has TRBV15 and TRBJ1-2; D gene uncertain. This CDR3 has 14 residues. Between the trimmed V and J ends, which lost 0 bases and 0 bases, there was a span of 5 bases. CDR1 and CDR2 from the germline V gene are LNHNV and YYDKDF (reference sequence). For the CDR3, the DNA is TGTGCCACCAGCAGAGACGGTTCTAACTATGGCTACACCTTC. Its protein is CATSRDGSNYGYTF.

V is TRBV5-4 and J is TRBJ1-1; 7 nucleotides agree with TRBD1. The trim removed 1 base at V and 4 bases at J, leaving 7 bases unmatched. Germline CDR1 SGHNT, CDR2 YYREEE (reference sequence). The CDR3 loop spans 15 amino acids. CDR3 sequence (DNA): TGTGCCAGCAGCTTGACCTTGACAGGGTCCACTGAAGCTTTCTTT. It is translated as CASSLTLTGSTEAFF.

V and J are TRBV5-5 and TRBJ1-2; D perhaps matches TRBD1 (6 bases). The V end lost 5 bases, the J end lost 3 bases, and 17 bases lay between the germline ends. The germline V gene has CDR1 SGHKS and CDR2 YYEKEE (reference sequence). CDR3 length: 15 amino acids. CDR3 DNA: TGTGCCAGCAGACTGGTCGGCCAGGGGCACTATGGCTACACCTTC. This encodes CASRLVGQGHYGYTF.

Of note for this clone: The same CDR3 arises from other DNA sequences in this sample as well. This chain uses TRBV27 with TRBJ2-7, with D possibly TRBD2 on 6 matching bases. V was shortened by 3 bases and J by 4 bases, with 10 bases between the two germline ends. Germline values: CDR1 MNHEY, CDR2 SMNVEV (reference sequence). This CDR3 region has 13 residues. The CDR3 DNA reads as TGTGCCAGCAGTTTGGGGGGACCTTACGAGCAGTACTTC. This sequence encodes CASSLGGPYEQYF.

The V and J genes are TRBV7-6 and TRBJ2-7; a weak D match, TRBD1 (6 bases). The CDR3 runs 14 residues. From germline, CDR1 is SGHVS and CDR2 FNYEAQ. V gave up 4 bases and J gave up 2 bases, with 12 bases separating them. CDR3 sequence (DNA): TGTGCCAGCAGCTCTCGCAGGGGCCCCTACGAGCAGTACTTC. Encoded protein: CASSSRRGPYEQYF.

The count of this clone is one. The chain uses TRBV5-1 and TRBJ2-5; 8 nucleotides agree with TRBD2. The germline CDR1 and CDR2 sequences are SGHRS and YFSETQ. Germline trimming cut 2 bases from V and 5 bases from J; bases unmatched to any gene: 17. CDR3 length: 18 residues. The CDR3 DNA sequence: TGCGCCAGCAGCTTCGGTTCGCGGGGAGCACCGGGGGGGGAGACCCAGTACTTC. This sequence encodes CASSFGSRGAPGGETQYF.

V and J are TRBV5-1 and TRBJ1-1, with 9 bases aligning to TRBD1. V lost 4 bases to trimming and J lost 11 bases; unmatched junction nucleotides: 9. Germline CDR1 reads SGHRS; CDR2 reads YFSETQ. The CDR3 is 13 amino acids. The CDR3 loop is CASSIKGQGMAFF. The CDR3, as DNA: TGCGCCAGCAGCATCAAGGGACAGGGAATGGCTTTCTTT.

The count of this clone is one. The CDR3 loop reads CASSQVTASYGYTF. DNA for the CDR3: TGCGCCAGCAGCCAAGTCACAGCTTCCTATGGCTACACCTTC. This chain links TRBV4-1 with TRBJ1-2; D gene uncertain. Germline V lookup: CDR1 MGHRA, CDR2 YSYEKL. The CDR3 extends over 14 amino acids. V shed 1 base and J shed 4 bases, with 10 bases lying between them.

The CDR3 sequence: CASSPSGLASGEQYF. CDR3 nucleotides: TGTGCCAGCTCACCATCGGGACTAGCGTCGGGGGAGCAGTACTTC. This chain connects TRBV18 to TRBJ2-7, with TRBD2 matching 10 bases. The length of the CDR3 is 15 residues. J gave up 7 bases and V 2 bases, and 8 bases lay outside the gene matches. In germline, CDR1 is KGHSH, CDR2 LQKENI.

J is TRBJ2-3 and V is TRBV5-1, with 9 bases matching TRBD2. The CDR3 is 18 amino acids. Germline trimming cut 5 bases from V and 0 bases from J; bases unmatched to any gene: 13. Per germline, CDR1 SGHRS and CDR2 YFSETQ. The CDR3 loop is CASRVTGTSIRSTDTQYF. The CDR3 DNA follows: TGCGCCAGCAGGGTTACCGGGACTAGCATCCGCAGCACAGATACGCAGTATTTT.

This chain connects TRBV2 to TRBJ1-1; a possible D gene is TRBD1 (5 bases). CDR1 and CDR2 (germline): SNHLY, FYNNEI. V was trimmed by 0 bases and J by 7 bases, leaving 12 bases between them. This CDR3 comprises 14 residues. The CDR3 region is CASSEAMTDGEAFF. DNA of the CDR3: TGTGCCAGCAGTGAAGCTATGACAGATGGTGAAGCTTTCTTT.

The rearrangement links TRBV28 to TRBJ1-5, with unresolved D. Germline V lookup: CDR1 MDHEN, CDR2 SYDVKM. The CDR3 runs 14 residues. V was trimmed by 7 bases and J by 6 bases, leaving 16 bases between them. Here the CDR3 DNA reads TGTGCCAGCAACCTAGGAGGTACGGGTCAGCCCCAGCATTTT. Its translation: CASNLGGTGQPQHF.

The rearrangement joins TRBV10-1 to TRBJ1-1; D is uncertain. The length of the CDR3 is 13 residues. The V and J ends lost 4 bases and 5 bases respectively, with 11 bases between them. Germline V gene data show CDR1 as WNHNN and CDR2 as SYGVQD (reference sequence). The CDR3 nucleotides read TGCGCCAGCAGTGTGGGCATGAGAACTGAAGCTTTCTTT. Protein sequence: CASSVGMRTEAFF.

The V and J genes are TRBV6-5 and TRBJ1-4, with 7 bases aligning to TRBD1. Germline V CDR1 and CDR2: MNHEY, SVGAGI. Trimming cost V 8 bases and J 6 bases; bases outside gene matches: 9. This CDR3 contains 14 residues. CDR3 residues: CASGTGDPYEKLFF. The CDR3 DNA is TGTGCCAGCGGAACAGGGGACCCCTATGAAAAACTGTTTTTT.

The CDR3 protein is CASSRLPGTTYTEAFF. The CDR3 nucleotides read TGTGCCAGCAGCCGGTTGCCCGGGACAACCTACACTGAAGCTTTCTTT. The genes are TRBV28 and TRBJ1-1; a possible D gene is TRBD1 (6 bases). The germline V and J ends were trimmed by 6 bases and 3 bases, with 20 bases remaining between them. Germline values: CDR1 MDHEN, CDR2 SYDVKM. This CDR3 spans 16 amino acids.

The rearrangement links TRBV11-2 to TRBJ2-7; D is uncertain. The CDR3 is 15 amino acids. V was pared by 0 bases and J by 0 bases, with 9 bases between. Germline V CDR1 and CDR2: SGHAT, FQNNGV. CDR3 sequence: CASSLELLGSYEQYF. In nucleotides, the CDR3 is TGTGCCAGCAGCTTAGAGTTGCTAGGCTCCTACGAGCAGTACTTC.